This T cell receptor (beta chain) was profiled in a study of CD4 T cells in relation to SARS-CoV-2 and coronaviruses. Study-wide background: After roughly ten days of antigen culture, PBMC TCR beta CDR3s were sequenced.

The CDR3 loop spans 17 amino acids. The junction had 9 bases not matched to a gene; V was cut back by 3 bases and J by 2 bases. Germline assignment: CDR1 KGHDR and CDR2 SFDVKD. Sequencing was performed with immunoSEQ multiplex PCR; in TCRdb, only in-frame clones are kept and a portion is missing. The sample shows around 28,000 clones, 74% of them seen only once. The unexposed donors gave CD4+ T cells in about 2011-2018, prior to COVID-19. Isolation of CD4+ T cells took place after less than 13 days in culture. Cells permitting, SARS-CoV-2 S/N and four cold-coronavirus spikes were tested on unexposed-donor CD4+ T cells. Some 1.9 million PBMCs per well were cultured with around 9.9 IU/ml IL-2. Concerning this clone: The target antigen is unknown.

The study, taken as a whole, reports: No donor gave both pre-pandemic and post-infection samples.

What was sequenced was CD4+ T cells from PBMCs, cultured in vitro. The source of this sequence is a human donor in good health. The gene calls are TRBV24-1 and TRBJ2-1, with 7 nucleotides matching TRBD2. The DNA of the CDR3 is TGTGCCACCAGTGATGTTGTGGGGACTAACCCCTACAATGAGCAGTTCTTC. This sequence encodes CATSDVVGTNPYNEQFF.